The rows below give T cell receptor beta chains drawn from one sample of a study of PD-1 blockade in mismatch repair-deficient tumors. This table comes from immunoSEQ multiplex PCR, and its TCRdb copy is limited to in-frame clones, with some not included. The data contain about 84,000 clones, approximately 81% of them singletons. Sample: peripheral blood, taken 12 weeks after starting pembrolizumab. The receptors derive from an adult with mismatch repair-deficient cancer. CDR3s include the opening cysteine and the closing phenylalanine or tryptophan. A D gene is named only where the DNA matches it firmly. Part of the rows lack a size; the others show once, few, many or a class for expanded clones.

.,TRBJ1-1,TRBV12-5,.,CASGLYGLVGGATEAFF,TGTGCTAGTGGTTTGTACGGTCTAGTAGGAGGTGCCACTGAAGCTTTCTTT
.,TRBJ2-7,TRBV7-2,.,CASSFGRYYEQYF,TGTGCCAGCAGCTTTGGACGTTACTACGAGCAGTACTTC
.,TRBJ2-1,TRBV18,TRBD1,CASSPGQGAINEQFF,TGTGCCAGCTCACCGGGACAGGGGGCGATCAATGAGCAGTTCTTC
.,TRBJ2-1,TRBV27,.,CASSMGSYNEQFF,TGTGCCAGCAGTATGGGCAGCTACAATGAGCAGTTCTTC
few,TRBJ2-7,TRBV4-2,TRBD1,CASSPTTGEDKYF,TGTGCCAGCAGCCCCACGACAGGGGAGGACAAGTACTTC
.,TRBJ2-1,TRBV29-1,TRBD2,CSDRVVAGEEYEQFF,TGCAGCGACCGAGTAGTAGCGGGAGAGGAGTATGAGCAGTTCTTC
.,TRBJ2-1,TRBV5-6,.,CASSEGPLGQQFF,TGTGCCAGCAGCGAGGGACCTCTGGGGCAGCAGTTCTTC
.,TRBJ2-1,TRBV5-6,TRBD2,CASSLSGRGRDEQFF,TGTGCCAGCAGCCTCAGCGGGAGGGGACGTGATGAGCAGTTCTTC
.,TRBJ2-7,TRBV7-6,.,CASSYRDEQYF,TGTGCCAGCAGCTACAGGGACGAGCAGTACTTC
.,TRBJ1-2,TRBV13,.,CASSLSGTRTYGYTF,TGTGCCAGCAGCTTAAGCGGGACGAGGACCTATGGCTACACCTTC
.,TRBJ1-3,TRBV6-5,.,CASSDSSGNTIYF,TGTGCCAGCAGCGACTCCTCTGGAAACACCATATATTTT
once,TRBJ1-2,TRBV2,TRBD1,CASSRTGAYGYTF,TGTGCCAGCAGTAGGACAGGAGCCTATGGCTACACCTTC
.,TRBJ1-1,TRBV5-6,TRBD1,CASRATGGKGTEAFF,TGTGCCAGCAGGGCGACAGGGGGCAAGGGCACTGAAGCTTTCTTT
few,TRBJ2-7,TRBV30,.,CAWSGGTVPYEQYF,TGTGCCTGGAGCGGAGGGACAGTCCCCTACGAGCAGTACTTC
.,TRBJ1-1,TRBV18,TRBD1,CASSPRDRDTEAFF,TGTGCCAGCTCCCCACGGGACAGGGACACTGAAGCTTTCTTT
.,TRBJ1-5,TRBV13,TRBD1,CASSSGTGRNQPQHF,TGTGCCAGCAGCTCGGGGACAGGGAGGAATCAGCCCCAGCATTTT
.,TRBJ2-1,TRBV18,.,CASSPPSGAKPYNEQFF,TGTGCCAGCTCACCACCTTCAGGGGCCAAACCCTACAATGAGCAGTTCTTC
.,TRBJ2-7,TRBV5-1,.,CASSLVSAGSYEQYF,TGCGCCAGCAGCCTGGTTTCGGCAGGGTCGTACGAGCAGTACTTC
.,TRBJ1-5,TRBV30,TRBD1,CAWSQGARNQPQHF,TGTGCCTGGAGCCAGGGGGCACGTAATCAGCCCCAGCATTTT
.,TRBJ1-2,TRBV30,.,CAWTRAGRVYGYTF,TGTGCCTGGACTAGGGCAGGGAGGGTATATGGCTACACCTTC
.,TRBJ2-5,TRBV11-2,.,CASSHYQETQYF,TGTGCCAGCAGCCACTACCAAGAGACCCAGTACTTC
.,TRBJ1-2,TRBV7-3,.,CASSQGTQPDYGYTF,TGTGCCAGCAGCCAGGGGACGCAACCAGACTATGGCTACACCTTC
once,TRBJ2-7,TRBV7-9,TRBD1,CASSRGTGTYEQYF,TGTGCCAGCAGCCGGGGGACAGGAACCTACGAGCAGTACTTC
few,TRBJ1-5,TRBV6-1,.,CASSGGGNNQPQHF,TGTGCCAGCAGTGGGGGAGGGAACAATCAGCCCCAGCATTTT
.,TRBJ2-7,TRBV6-5,.,CASSYSGQLQAYEQYF,TGTGCCAGCAGTTACTCCGGGCAACTACAAGCCTACGAGCAGTACTTC
.,TRBJ1-3,TRBV27,TRBD1,CASSSQGEWNTIYF,TGTGCCAGCAGTTCTCAGGGGGAATGGAACACCATATATTTT
few,TRBJ1-1,TRBV2,.,CASSGFMSTEAFF,TGTGCCAGCAGTGGTTTTATGAGCACTGAAGCTTTCTTT
.,TRBJ2-7,TRBV5-1,TRBD2,CASSLVLAGRYEQYF,TGCGCCAGCAGCTTGGTTCTAGCGGGAAGGTACGAGCAGTACTTC
few,TRBJ2-7,TRBV27,TRBD1,CASSLAQGLPYEQYF,TGTGCCAGCAGTTTAGCACAGGGGCTACCCTACGAGCAGTACTTC
.,TRBJ2-7,TRBV15,.,CATSRSQGSYEQYF,TGTGCCACCAGCAGATCGCAGGGCTCCTACGAGCAGTACTTC
.,TRBJ1-2,TRBV28,TRBD1,CASSEYGQDGKPGYTF,TGTGCCAGCAGCGAGTACGGACAGGACGGGAAGCCTGGCTACACCTTC
few,TRBJ2-2,TRBV11-3,.,CASSLDTTGELFF,TGTGCCAGCAGCTTAGATACCACCGGGGAGCTGTTTTTT
.,TRBJ1-2,TRBV6-5,TRBD1,CASSSRGDGYTF,TGTGCCAGCAGTTCCAGGGGGGATGGCTACACCTTC
.,TRBJ1-1,TRBV25-1,.,CASRQGNTEAFF,TGTGCCAGCAGACAGGGTAACACTGAAGCTTTCTTT
.,TRBJ2-7,TRBV7-9,.,CASSFGGGRREQYF,TGTGCCAGCAGCTTCGGGGGAGGAAGGCGTGAGCAGTACTTC